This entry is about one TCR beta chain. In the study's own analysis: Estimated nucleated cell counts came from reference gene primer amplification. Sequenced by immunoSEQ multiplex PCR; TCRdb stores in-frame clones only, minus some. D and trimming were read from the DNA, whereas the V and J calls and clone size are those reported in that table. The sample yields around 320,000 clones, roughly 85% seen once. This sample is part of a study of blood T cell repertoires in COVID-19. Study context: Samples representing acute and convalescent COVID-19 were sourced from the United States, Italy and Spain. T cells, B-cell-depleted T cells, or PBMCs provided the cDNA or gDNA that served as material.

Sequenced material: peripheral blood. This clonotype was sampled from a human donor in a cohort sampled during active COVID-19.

The CDR3 DNA reads TGTGCCAGCACTCGTCCAGGGGGTGGCTACACCTTC. It codes for CASTRPGGGYTF. J is TRBJ1-2 and V is TRBV25-1; TRBD1 aligns across 7 bases. Per germline, CDR1 MGHDK and CDR2 SYGVNS. The CDR3 is 12 amino acids. With V trimmed by 7 bases and J by 7 bases, 6 bases remained unmatched.